Reported below is one T cell receptor beta chain. Measured with immunoSEQ multiplex PCR; TCRdb has only the in-frame clones, and not every one. The sample records about 35,000 clones, 93% being singletons. This sample stems from a study of control samples from healthy donors and cancer patients. This CDR3 is built from 12 residues. Germline V gene lookup returns CDR1 GTSNPN and CDR2 SVGIG (reference sequence). Trimming shortened V by 3 bases and J by 6 bases, and 11 bases separated the two germline ends. What was sequenced was PBMCs. The source is a man in his forties with colorectal cancer. V and J are TRBV30 and TRBJ1-1, with no clear D. For the CDR3, the DNA is TGTGCCTGGAGACAAGGGAGTCCTGAAGCTTTCTTT. This codes for CAWRQGSPEAFF.